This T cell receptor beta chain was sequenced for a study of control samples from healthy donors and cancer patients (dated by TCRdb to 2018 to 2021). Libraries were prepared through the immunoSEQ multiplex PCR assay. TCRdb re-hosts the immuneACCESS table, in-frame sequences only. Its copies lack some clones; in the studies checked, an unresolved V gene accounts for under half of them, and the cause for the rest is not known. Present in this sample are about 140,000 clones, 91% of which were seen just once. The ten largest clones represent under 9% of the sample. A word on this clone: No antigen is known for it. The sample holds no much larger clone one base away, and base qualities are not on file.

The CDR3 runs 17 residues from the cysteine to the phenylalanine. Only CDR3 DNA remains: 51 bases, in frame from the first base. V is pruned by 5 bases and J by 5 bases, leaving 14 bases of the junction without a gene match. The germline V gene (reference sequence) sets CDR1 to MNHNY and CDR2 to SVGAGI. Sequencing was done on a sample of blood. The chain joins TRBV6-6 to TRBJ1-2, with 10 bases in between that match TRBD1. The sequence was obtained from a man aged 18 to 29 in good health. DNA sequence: TGTGCCAGCAGTCCAGCTCTCGGACAGGGGGAAGGGTATGGCTACACCTTC. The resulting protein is CASSPALGQGEGYGYTF.